A selection of T cell receptor beta chains follows, all from one sample in a study of beta chain features in type 1 diabetes. Sequencing used immunoSEQ multiplex PCR; TCRdb keeps in-frame clones, though not all of them. The sample contains about 140,000 clones, around 7% of which appear only once. What was sequenced was central memory CD4+ T cells from blood. These receptors were obtained from a woman under 40 in good health. The CDR3 runs from the conserved cysteine through the conserved F or W. D genes are given only for firm matches. Expanded clones get a size class; other rows say once, few or many, or leave the size out.

TRBV15	15	NA	TRBJ1-3	few	CATSRELDSGNTIYF	TGTGCCACCAGCAGAGAACTAGACTCTGGAAACACCATATATTTT
TRBV5-1	17	TRBD2	TRBJ2-1	NA	CASSSISGTSGFNEQFF	TGCGCCAGCAGCTCAATATCCGGGACTAGCGGCTTCAATGAGCAGTTCTTC
TRBV11-2	16	NA	TRBJ2-7	few	CASSPLNRRGGYEQYF	TGTGCCAGCAGCCCCCTCAATCGCCGAGGGGGCTACGAGCAGTACTTC
TRBV15	15	TRBD1	TRBJ1-1	many	CATSRDGHRGSEAFF	TGTGCCACCAGCAGAGATGGGCACAGGGGATCTGAAGCTTTCTTT
TRBV4-3	17	NA	TRBJ1-3	NA	CASSQWAQVASGNTIYF	TGCGCCAGCAGCCAGTGGGCCCAGGTCGCCTCTGGAAACACCATATATTTT
TRBV9	14	NA	TRBJ2-1	NA	CASSQSGVGDEQFF	TGTGCCAGCAGCCAATCAGGGGTTGGGGATGAGCAGTTCTTC
TRBV19	15	TRBD2	TRBJ2-1	few	CASSTLAGGYNEQFF	TGTGCCAGTAGTACGTTAGCGGGAGGGTACAATGAGCAGTTCTTC
TRBV9	19	NA	TRBJ2-6	NA	CASSPRTHLNLSGANVLTF	TGTGCCAGCAGCCCCCGGACTCATTTAAACCTCTCTGGGGCCAACGTCCTGACTTTC
TRBV6-5	13	TRBD2	TRBJ2-7	many	CASIAGDGYEQYF	TGTGCCAGCATAGCGGGAGACGGGTACGAGCAGTACTTC
TRBV6-1	13	TRBD1	TRBJ2-2	NA	CASRGQGAGELFF	TGTGCCAGCAGAGGGCAGGGGGCCGGGGAGCTGTTTTTT
TRBV9	15	NA	TRBJ2-1	NA	CASSVAHRNGVEQFF	TGTGCCAGCAGCGTAGCTCATAGGAACGGGGTTGAGCAGTTCTTC
TRBV15	18	NA	TRBJ2-3	NA	CATSSLKRSADYTDTQYF	TGTGCCACCAGCAGTCTAAAGAGGAGCGCAGACTACACAGATACGCAGTATTTT
TRBV5-6	16	TRBD2	TRBJ2-1	few	CASSLKGLAGDNEQFF	TGTGCCAGCAGCTTAAAGGGACTAGCAGGAGACAATGAGCAGTTCTTC
TRBV7-2	14	TRBD2	TRBJ2-7	NA	CASSILAGAYEQYF	TGTGCCAGCAGCATTCTAGCGGGGGCCTACGAGCAGTACTTC
TRBV7-2	13	NA	TRBJ2-5	many	CASRPRTEETQYF	TGTGCCAGCAGGCCCCGGACAGAAGAGACCCAGTACTTC
TRBV19	13	NA	TRBJ2-7	few	CASRGNRDHEQYF	TGTGCCAGTAGAGGGAACAGGGACCACGAGCAGTACTTC
TRBV5-6	14	TRBD1	TRBJ2-7	few	CASSLSPGQGGLYF	TGTGCCAGCAGCCTCTCCCCTGGACAGGGAGGTCTGTACTTC